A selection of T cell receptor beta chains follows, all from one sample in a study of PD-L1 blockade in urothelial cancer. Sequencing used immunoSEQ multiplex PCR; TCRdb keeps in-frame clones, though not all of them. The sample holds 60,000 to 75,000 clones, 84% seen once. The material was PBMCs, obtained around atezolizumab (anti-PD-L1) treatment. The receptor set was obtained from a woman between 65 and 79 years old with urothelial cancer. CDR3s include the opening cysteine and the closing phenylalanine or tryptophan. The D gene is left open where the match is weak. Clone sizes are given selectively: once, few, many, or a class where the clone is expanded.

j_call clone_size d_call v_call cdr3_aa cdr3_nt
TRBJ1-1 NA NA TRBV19 CASSPRVTNTEAFF TGTGCCAGTAGCCCCAGGGTAACCAACACTGAAGCTTTCTTT
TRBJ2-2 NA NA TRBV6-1 CASSAQATGSGELFF TGTGCCAGCAGTGCCCAGGCAACAGGGTCCGGGGAGCTGTTTTTT
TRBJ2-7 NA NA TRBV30 CAWSRQAYEQYF TGTGCCTGGAGTCGTCAGGCCTACGAGCAGTACTTC
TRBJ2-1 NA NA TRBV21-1 CAKQPGLHCNEQFF TGTGCCAAGCAACCCGGACTTCACTGTAATGAGCAGTTCTTC
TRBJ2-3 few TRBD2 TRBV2 CANNLAGGPDTQYF TGTGCCAACAATCTAGCGGGAGGGCCAGATACGCAGTATTTT
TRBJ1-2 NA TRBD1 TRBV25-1 CASMRQGGGYTF TGTGCCAGCATGCGACAGGGGGGCGGCTACACCTTC
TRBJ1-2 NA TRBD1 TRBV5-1 CASSLGGQAGGYTF TGCGCCAGCAGCTTGGGGGGACAGGCCGGAGGCTACACCTTC
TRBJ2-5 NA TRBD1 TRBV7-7 CASSLVVDRGQETQYF TGTGCCAGCAGCTTAGTCGTGGACAGGGGTCAAGAGACCCAGTACTTC
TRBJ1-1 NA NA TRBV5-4 CASTLDSSNTEAFF TGTGCCAGCACCCTGGACAGTTCGAACACTGAAGCTTTCTTT
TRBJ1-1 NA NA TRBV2 CASRQGFDEAFF TGTGCCAGCAGACAGGGATTCGATGAAGCTTTCTTT
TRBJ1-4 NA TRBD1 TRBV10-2 CASSPDRGPGSTNEKLFF TGCGCCAGCAGTCCCGACAGGGGGCCCGGTTCAACTAATGAAAAACTGTTTTTT
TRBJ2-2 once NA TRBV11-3 CASSLEATNTGELFF TGTGCCAGCAGCTTAGAAGCAACGAACACCGGGGAGCTGTTTTTT
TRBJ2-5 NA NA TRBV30 CAWSVGVLETQYF TGTGCCTGGAGTGTCGGGGTATTGGAGACCCAGTACTTC
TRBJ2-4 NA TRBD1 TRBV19 CASIGTVNIQYF TGTGCCAGTATCGGGACAGTAAACATTCAGTACTTC
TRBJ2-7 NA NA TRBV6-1 CASSVMSGDSYEQYF TGTGCCAGCAGCGTCATGTCGGGGGACTCCTACGAGCAGTACTTC
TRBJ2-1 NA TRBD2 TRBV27 CASRLTSGSYNEQFF TGTGCCAGCAGGCTTACTAGCGGGAGTTACAATGAGCAGTTCTTC
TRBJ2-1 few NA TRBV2 CASSDLTAGWEQFF TGTGCCAGCAGTGATCTCACAGCGGGTTGGGAGCAGTTCTTC
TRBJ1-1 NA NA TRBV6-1 CASIAQARTEAFF TGTGCCAGCATCGCGCAGGCAAGGACTGAAGCTTTCTTT
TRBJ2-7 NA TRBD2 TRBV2 CASSVSGTSGLEQYF TGTGCCAGCAGTGTTTCCGGGACTAGCGGCCTGGAGCAGTACTTC
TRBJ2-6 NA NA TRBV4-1 CASSRLEGTGANVLTF TGCGCCAGCAGCCGCCTGGAGGGAACTGGGGCCAACGTCCTGACTTTC
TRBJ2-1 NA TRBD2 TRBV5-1 CASSGTSGVVNEQFF TGCGCCAGCAGCGGGACTAGCGGGGTAGTCAATGAGCAGTTCTTC
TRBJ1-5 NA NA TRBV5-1 CASSSGGSGQPQHF TGCGCCAGCAGCTCGGGGGGGAGCGGACAGCCCCAGCATTTT
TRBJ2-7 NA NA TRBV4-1 CASSGRRSYEQYF TGCGCCAGCAGCGGGAGGAGATCCTACGAGCAGTACTTC